This T cell receptor (beta chain) was observed in a study of PD-1 blockade in classical Hodgkin lymphoma. General study results and limits: In CD4+ cells, TCR diversity went up significantly by C4D1, but in CD8+ cells it did not. The study found complete responders had baseline diversity similar to newly diagnosed patients.

Concerning this clone itself: Its specificity is not known.

Assay used: immunoSEQ multiplex PCR; TCRdb lists only in-frame clones, some missing. The table includes about 96,000 clones, about 93% detected once. The time point is: cycle 4 day 1 (C4D1), after five to seven weeks of nivolumab. All trial patients relapsed after autologous stem cell transplantation. CDR3 length: 15 residues. Germline loops: CDR1 LNHDA, CDR2 SQIVND (reference sequence). V dropped 1 base and J dropped 2 bases, with 12 bases sitting between them. The receptor's source is a human donor with classical Hodgkin lymphoma. The J gene is TRBJ2-7, the V gene TRBV19; D may be TRBD2 (6 bases). The sample in question was peripheral blood mononuclear cells (PBMCs), obtained before the fourth cycle of nivolumab. CDR3 amino acids: CASSIVGEAAYEQYF. Written as DNA, the CDR3 is TGTGCCAGTAGTATAGTAGGGGAGGCCGCCTACGAGCAGTACTTC.